This T cell receptor (beta chain) was identified during a study of breast tumors, draining lymph nodes, adjacent tissues. TCRdb re-derived calls from the multiplex PCR reads in MiXCR, one entry per CDR3 protein. The repertoire consists of 66,000 or so distinct CDR3 sequences, with roughly two fifths occurring once and the leading ten covering roughly 9.1%. Germline-derived CDR1 and CDR2 are SGDLS and YYNGEE. This CDR3 contains 16 residues. V was pared by 3 bases and J by 5 bases, with 8 bases of the junction left unmatched. This receptor was taken from a female donor with breast cancer. Some clones in this sample may be carry-over from other donors' samples. The sequenced material came from breast tumor tissue. V is TRBV9 and J is TRBJ2-5, with 12 bases identical to TRBD1. The CDR3 bases are TGTGCCAGCAGCGGGGGACAGGGGGCTGGTGGCGAGACCCAGTACTTC. It specifies CASSGGQGAGGETQYF.